Each of the 24 T cell receptor beta chains below was sequenced from the same sample in a study of T cell responses to AZD1222 COVID-19 vaccine. The assay was immunoSEQ multiplex PCR, and TCRdb's table has in-frame clones only and misses some. Of roughly 150,000 clones in the sample, 90% are singletons; the top ten hold about 1.6%. The sequenced sample was peripheral blood, obtained 28 days after the second AZD1222 dose. These receptors were obtained from an adult who received the AZD1222 COVID-19 vaccine.

This chain connects TRBV27 to TRBJ2-1; tentative D call: TRBD2 (5 bases). This CDR3 is 15 amino acids long. Per germline, CDR1 MNHEY and CDR2 SMNVEV (reference sequence). The V gene lost 3 bases and the J gene lost 7 bases, with 16 bases spanning the gap. For the CDR3, the DNA is TGTGCCAGCAGTTTGCCGGGAAACGGCGCTAATGAGCAGTTCTTC. This sequence encodes CASSLPGNGANEQFF.

The chain employs TRBV5-1 and TRBJ1-2, with no clear D. Per the germline V gene, CDR1 is SGHRS and CDR2 is YFSETQ. V shed 0 bases and J shed 3 bases, with 3 bases lying between them. The length of the CDR3 is 12 residues. The chain's CDR3 is CASSLGDYGYTF. The CDR3 coding sequence is TGCGCCAGCAGCTTGGGGGACTATGGCTACACCTTC.

V and J are TRBV27 and TRBJ1-3; 10 bases map to TRBD1. CDR3 length: 19 amino acids. Per germline, CDR1 MNHEY and CDR2 SMNVEV (reference sequence). After removal of 0 bases from V and 0 bases from J, the junction contained 8 bases not matched to a gene. Written as DNA, the CDR3 is TGTGCCAGCAGTTTATCAAGGGACAGGGGTCGAGGCTCTGGAAACACCATATATTTT. This translates into CASSLSRDRGRGSGNTIYF.

The rearrangement joins TRBV5-6 to TRBJ1-4; D remains ambiguous. Looked up from germline, CDR1 is SGHDT and CDR2 is YYEEEE. The CDR3 is 15 residues long. V lost 0 bases to trimming and J lost 5 bases, with 11 bases between them. The CDR3 loop is CASSLGQPGNEKLFF. CDR3 nucleotides: TGTGCCAGCAGCTTGGGGCAGCCAGGAAATGAAAAACTGTTTTTT.

The chain couples TRBV6-5 to TRBJ2-2; D is undetermined. The CDR3 has 13 residues. Germline CDR1 MNHEY, CDR2 SVGAGI. V dropped 7 bases and J dropped 0 bases, with 6 bases sitting between them. Here the CDR3 reads CASKRSNTGELFF. The CDR3 DNA reads TGTGCCAGCAAGCGATCGAACACCGGGGAGCTGTTTTTT.

The sample holds a few counts of this clone. The CDR3 protein is CASSVNLFWGYNEQFF. The CDR3 nucleotides are TGTGCCAGCAGCGTAAATCTCTTTTGGGGTTACAATGAGCAGTTCTTC. The chain joins TRBV9 to TRBJ2-1; D remains ambiguous. Trimming left V 1 base short and J 4 bases short, with 15 bases between. The CDR3 loop spans 16 amino acids. The germline gives CDR1 SGDLS, CDR2 YYNGEE.

The genes are TRBV30 and TRBJ2-7; D ambiguous. Germline V lookup: CDR1 GTSNPN, CDR2 SVGIG (reference sequence). The CDR3 loop spans 12 amino acids. Deletions cut 2 bases from V and 5 bases from J, with 10 bases between. The CDR3 reads CAWSPTRNEQYF. Written as DNA, the CDR3 is TGTGCCTGGAGTCCTACTCGGAACGAGCAGTACTTC.

The rearrangement uses TRBV3-1 (or the pseudogene TRBV3-2) and TRBJ2-7; weak D call: TRBD2 (5 bases). This CDR3 has 15 residues. The V gene lost 1 base and the J gene lost 2 bases, with 12 bases spanning the gap. Germline V gives CDR1 LGHDT, CDR2 YNNKEL (reference sequence). CDR3 in DNA: TGTGCCAGCAGCCAAGGAGGGCTATCCCCCTACGAGCAGTACTTC. Its translation: CASSQGGLSPYEQYF.

The rearrangement uses TRBV9 and TRBJ2-2; the match to TRBD2 covers 8 bases. V gave up 0 bases and J gave up 5 bases; unmatched junction bases: 9. This CDR3 contains 17 residues. Looked up from germline, CDR1 is SGDLS and CDR2 is YYNGEE. In DNA, the CDR3 is TGTGCCAGCAGCGTAGGGATGGGCGGGAGGAGTACCGGGGAGCTGTTTTTT. Amino acid sequence: CASSVGMGGRSTGELFF.

The chain combines TRBV10-1 with TRBJ2-3, with 9 bases lining up with TRBD1. CDR1 is WNHNN and CDR2 is SYGVQD in the germline V gene (reference sequence). Trimming took 2 bases from V and 2 from J; bases not matched to a gene: 11. CDR3 length: 18 residues. In DNA form, the CDR3 reads TGCGCCAGCAGTGAGGGGACAGGGTATACGGGGGACACAGATACGCAGTATTTT. Its translation: CASSEGTGYTGDTDTQYF.

J is TRBJ1-6 and V is TRBV7-9; 8 bases line up with TRBD1. Germline CDR1 reads SEHNR; CDR2 reads FQNEAQ (reference sequence). The length of the CDR3 is 15 residues. Trimming cost V 0 bases and J 7 bases; bases outside gene matches: 2. CDR3 residues: CASSLADRVNSPLHF. The DNA of the CDR3 is TGTGCCAGCAGCTTAGCGGACAGGGTCAATTCACCCCTCCACTTT.

The chain recombines TRBV5-6 with TRBJ1-3, with D possibly matching TRBD1 (5 bases). The germline CDR1 and CDR2 sequences are SGHDT and YYEEEE. The CDR3 length is 15 residues. Trimming took off 0 bases at V and 0 bases at J, with 7 bases between the two ends. The CDR3, as DNA: TGTGCCAGCAGCTTGGCCGGGACCTCTGGAAACACCATATATTTT. Its translation is CASSLAGTSGNTIYF.

This chain links TRBV27 with TRBJ2-2; D is perhaps TRBD1 (5 bases). CDR1 MNHEY and CDR2 SMNVEV come from the germline V gene (reference sequence). Trimming took 10 bases from V and 3 from J, leaving 15 bases between them. CDR3 length equals 14 residues. CDR3 DNA: TGTGCCACCAGGACACCCCTCTACACCGGGGAGCTGTTTTTT. Its protein is CATRTPLYTGELFF.

The chain combines TRBV2 with TRBJ2-5; D is perhaps TRBD1 (6 bases). Trimming removed 8 bases at V and 5 bases at J, with 12 bases between. Germline-derived CDR1 and CDR2 are SNHLY and FYNNEI. The CDR3 runs 12 residues. CDR3 residues: CASEQGEETQYF. CDR3 DNA sequence: TGTGCCAGCGAACAGGGTGAGGAGACCCAGTACTTC. The complete variable domain, with remaining parts taken from reference TRBV2 and TRBJ2-5, reads EPEVTQTPSHQVTQMGQEVILRCVPISNHLYFYWYRQILGQKVEFLVSFYNNEISEKSEIFDDQFSVERPDGSNFTLKIRSTKLEDSAMYFCASEQGEETQYFGPGTRLLVL.

The chain combines TRBV19 with TRBJ2-2, with 7 positions matching TRBD1. Germline CDR1 reads LNHDA; CDR2 reads SQIVND (reference sequence). The CDR3 consists of 14 residues. The V segment lost 4 bases and the J segment 7 bases; nucleotides outside the gene matches: 6. CDR3 DNA sequence: TGTGCCAGTAGTAATCGACAGGGTCACGGGGAGCTGTTTTTT. Translating gives CASSNRQGHGELFF.

The chain recombines TRBV6-5 with TRBJ2-7, with D possibly matching TRBD1 (6 bases). V was shortened by 8 bases and J by 7 bases, with 15 bases between the two germline ends. The CDR3 runs to 12 residues. Germline V gives CDR1 MNHEY, CDR2 SVGAGI. CDR3 DNA sequence: TGTGCCAGCGGGCAGGGGATAGTGGAGCAGTACTTC. As protein: CASGQGIVEQYF.

This clone was observed a single time. The chain couples TRBV6-5 to TRBJ1-3; D gene uncertain. The CDR3 spans 13 residues. Trimming took 8 bases from V and 0 from J, leaving 8 bases between them. From germline, CDR1 is MNHEY and CDR2 SVGAGI. CDR3 amino acids: CASRTTSGNTIYF. The CDR3 coding sequence is TGTGCCAGCCGCACGACCTCTGGAAACACCATATATTTT.

CDR3 nucleotides: TGTGCCTGGAGCAAAGTAACAGGGAAAATGAACACTGAAGCTTTCTTT. Translated, it gives CAWSKVTGKMNTEAFF. The chain carries TRBV30 and TRBJ1-1; the D gene is possibly TRBD1 (6 bases). The CDR3 extends over 16 amino acids. Germline CDR1 reads GTSNPN; CDR2 reads SVGIG (reference sequence). Trimming took 3 bases from V and 0 from J, leaving 17 bases between them. Variable domain in full (rest from reference TRBV30 and TRBJ1-1): SQTIHQWPATLVQPVGSPLSLECTVEGTSNPNLYWYRQAAGRGLQLLFYSVGIGQISSEVPQNLSASRPQDRQFILSSKKLLLSDSGFYLCAWSKVTGKMNTEAFFGQGTRLTVV.

The rearrangement links TRBV18 to TRBJ2-3; possible D gene TRBD1, 5 bases. V was cut by 4 bases and J by 2 bases, with 10 bases left in between. Germline CDR1 reads KGHSH; CDR2 reads LQKENI. This CDR3 comprises 14 residues. This chain's CDR3 is CASSLDRNTDTQYF. The CDR3, as DNA: TGTGCCAGCTCACTAGACAGAAACACAGATACGCAGTATTTT.

The rearrangement uses TRBV7-2 and TRBJ2-3, with a tentative D call TRBD1 (5 bases). Per germline, CDR1 SGHTA and CDR2 FQGNSA. Trimming removed 5 bases from V and 2 bases from J, with 11 bases in between. This CDR3 spans 14 amino acids. The CDR3 sequence: CASSLGPNTDTQYF. The CDR3 DNA follows: TGTGCCAGCAGCCTGGGGCCTAACACAGATACGCAGTATTTT.

V is TRBV15 and J is TRBJ2-7; 12 bases are a match to TRBD2. V lost 0 bases and J lost 9; bases outside the gene matches: 9. The CDR3 sequence is 16 residues long. The germline V gene encodes CDR1 LNHNV and CDR2 YYDKDF (reference sequence). CDR3 amino acids: CATSRDVRTSGMRQYF. The DNA of the CDR3 is TGTGCCACCAGCAGAGATGTCCGGACTAGCGGGATGAGGCAGTACTTC.

V gene TRBV27 combines with J gene TRBJ2-3; D remains ambiguous. Deletions cut 3 bases from V and 5 bases from J, with 6 bases between. The CDR3 runs to 12 residues. CDR1 and CDR2 from the germline V gene are MNHEY and SMNVEV (reference sequence). CDR3 region: CASSLVGDTQYF. In nucleotides, the CDR3 is TGTGCCAGCAGTTTGGTCGGAGATACGCAGTATTTT.

The chain has TRBV27 and TRBJ1-4, with D perhaps TRBD1 (5 bases). The V end was cut by 6 bases, the J end by 8 bases, with 13 bases between. Germline V gives CDR1 MNHEY, CDR2 SMNVEV (reference sequence). This CDR3 has 13 amino acids. This chain's CDR3 is CASSPSEGEKLFF. The CDR3 DNA sequence: TGTGCCAGCAGCCCTTCAGAGGGGGAAAAACTGTTTTTT. The variable domain in full, completed from reference TRBV27 and TRBJ1-4, reads EAQVTQNPRYLITVTGKKLTVTCSQNMNHEYMSWYRQDPGLGLRQIYYSMNVEVTDKGDVPEGYKVSRKEKRNFPLILESPSPNQTSLYFCASSPSEGEKLFFGSGTQLSVL.

This clone was detected only once. The gene calls are TRBV6-5 and TRBJ1-1; D unclear. CDR3 length: 12 amino acids. The V and J ends lost 7 bases and 6 bases respectively, with 12 bases between them. Germline V gene sequence: CDR1 MNHEY, CDR2 SVGAGI. The CDR3 protein is CASTLRGSEAFF. The CDR3 coding sequence is TGTGCCAGCACTTTACGTGGCTCTGAAGCTTTCTTT.